The 17 T cell receptor beta chains reported below all come from one sample, sequenced in a study of blood T cell repertoires in COVID-19. Clones were sequenced by immunoSEQ multiplex PCR, and TCRdb holds only the in-frame ones, with some missing. The sample lists tens of thousands of clones, approximately 85% occurring once. Sequenced material: peripheral blood. The receptor source for this set is a human donor in a cohort sampled during active COVID-19.

The chain recombines TRBV30 with TRBJ2-1, with TRBD2 matching 9 bases. With 3 bases clipped from V and 5 bases from J, the junction kept 17 bases outside the gene matches. The CDR3 sequence is 18 residues long. The V gene's germline CDR1 is GTSNPN and CDR2 SVGIG (reference sequence). This CDR3 reads CAWSDTESGGIFDNEQFF. The CDR3 DNA sequence: TGTGCCTGGAGCGATACAGAGAGCGGGGGGATCTTCGACAATGAGCAGTTCTTC.

The chain joins TRBV5-5 to TRBJ1-2; D unclear. Germline CDR1 SGHKS, CDR2 YYEKEE (reference sequence). V was clipped by 2 bases and J by 4 bases, with 12 bases between them. This CDR3 is 14 amino acids long. As DNA, the CDR3 is TGTGCCAGCAGCTTAATCGGCGGGAGCTATGGCTACACCTTC. Translated, it gives CASSLIGGSYGYTF.

The chain carries TRBV3-1 (or the pseudogene TRBV3-2) and TRBJ2-7, with TRBD2 matching 13 bases. V lost 5 bases and J lost 6; bases outside the gene matches: 4. Germline V gene sequence: CDR1 LGHDT, CDR2 YNNKEL (reference sequence). This CDR3 is built from 14 residues. The CDR3 loop reads CASSTTSGGLEQYF. In DNA, the CDR3 is TGTGCCAGCAGCACGACTAGCGGGGGGCTCGAGCAGTACTTC.

This clone was counted a single time. J is TRBJ2-5 and V is TRBV7-3; no firm D call. CDR3 length equals 14 residues. The V gene's germline CDR1 is SGHTA and CDR2 FQGTGA. Deletions cut 3 bases from V and 4 bases from J, with 12 bases between. In DNA, the CDR3 is TGTGCCAGCAGCTTTGGTAGAGTTCCAGAGACCCAGTACTTC. Protein sequence: CASSFGRVPETQYF.

The chain combines TRBV29-1 with TRBJ2-1; tentatively, D is TRBD2 (6 bases). CDR1 and CDR2 from the germline V gene are SQVTM and ANQGSEA. Trimming stripped 6 bases from V and 2 bases from J, with 20 bases between. This CDR3 is built from 16 residues. The CDR3 nucleotides read TGCAGCGTCTCACAGCGGGCGAACCGCGCCTACAATGAGCAGTTCTTC. Translated, it gives CSVSQRANRAYNEQFF.

This clone came up a few times. The V gene is TRBV3-1 (or the pseudogene TRBV3-2), the J gene TRBJ2-3; the D gene is possibly TRBD1 (6 bases). CDR3 length equals 15 residues. Germline CDR1 reads LGHDT; CDR2 reads YNNKEL (reference sequence). Trimming cost V 3 bases and J 1 base, with 11 bases left between them. The CDR3 DNA is TGTGCCAGCAGCCACCACAGGGTATGCACAGATACGCAGTATTTT. It codes for CASSHHRVCTDTQYF.

This sequence joins TRBV19 and TRBJ2-1; 9 bases align to TRBD1. The ends lost 8 bases at V and 8 bases at J; junction bases unmatched: 10. This CDR3 spans 14 amino acids. CDR1 LNHDA and CDR2 SQIVND come from the germline V gene (reference sequence). The CDR3 nucleotides are TGTGCCAGTGGTCCGGGACAGGGTGTCCATGAGCAGTTCTTC. Its translation is CASGPGQGVHEQFF. The variable domain in full, completed from reference TRBV19 and TRBJ2-1, reads DGGITQSPKYLFRKEGQNVTLSCEQNLNHDAMYWYRQDPGQGLRLIYYSQIVNDFQKGDIAEGYSVSREKKESFPLTVTSAQKNPTAFYLCASGPGQGVHEQFFGPGTRLTVL.

Relative to its sample, this clone is medium-sized (0.01 to 0.1%). The rearrangement links TRBV4-1 to TRBJ2-7, with D maybe TRBD1 (6 bases). Germline CDR1 and CDR2: MGHRA and YSYEKL. There are 14 residues in the CDR3. V lost 0 bases to trimming and J lost 13 bases, with 19 bases between them. This CDR3 is CASSQERHRDPIYF. The CDR3 region has the DNA TGCGCCAGCAGCCAAGAGAGGCACAGGGACCCTATATACTTC.

The chain uses TRBV19 and TRBJ2-2; maybe TRBD2 (6 bases). Germline V gene lookup returns CDR1 LNHDA and CDR2 SQIVND (reference sequence). The CDR3 runs 14 residues. With 7 bases removed from V and 3 bases from J, the gap between germline ends came to 12 bases. CDR3 protein: CASKGDLYTGELFF. CDR3 coding DNA: TGTGCCAGTAAAGGGGACTTATACACCGGGGAGCTGTTTTTT.

The chain carries TRBV6-5 and TRBJ1-2; D is perhaps TRBD1 (5 bases). This CDR3 has 14 amino acids. Germline assignment: CDR1 MNHEY and CDR2 SVGAGI. Trimming took 2 bases from V and 6 from J, leaving 13 bases between them. The DNA for the CDR3 is TGTGCCAGCAGTTACCGGCAGGGATGGGATGGCTACACCTTC. Translation gives CASSYRQGWDGYTF.

The rearrangement uses TRBV5-6 and TRBJ2-5, with 7 bases that match TRBD2. V dropped 0 bases and J dropped 0; count of bases not matched to a gene: 11. Germline V gene lookup returns CDR1 SGHDT and CDR2 YYEEEE. The CDR3 has 18 amino acids. CDR3 sequence (DNA): TGTGCCAGCAGCTTGGCCGTCGGAGCGGGGTCCCACCAAGAGACCCAGTACTTC. The encoded protein is CASSLAVGAGSHQETQYF.

V gene TRBV7-8 combines with J gene TRBJ2-1, with TRBD2 identical over 13 bases. The CDR3 is 19 amino acids. V shed 3 bases and J 0 bases; nucleotides not matched to a gene: 8. Germline lookup yields CDR1 SGHVS and CDR2 FQNEAQ. The CDR3 spells CASSFSGLAGWSSYNEQFF. DNA of the CDR3: TGTGCCAGCAGCTTCTCGGGACTAGCGGGGTGGAGCTCCTACAATGAGCAGTTCTTC.

A note on this clone: Other nucleotide sequences from this sample produce the same CDR3. V and J are TRBV5-1 and TRBJ2-7, with 7 bases aligning to TRBD2. V was clipped by 4 bases and J by 2 bases; unmatched bases: 9. CDR3 length: 15 residues. The V gene's germline CDR1 is SGHRS and CDR2 YFSETQ. The CDR3: CASSRGGVDAYEQYF. The CDR3 DNA is TGCGCCAGCAGCCGTGGGGGGGTGGATGCCTACGAGCAGTACTTC.

The rearrangement uses TRBV29-1 and TRBJ2-1, with 7 bases that match TRBD1. Germline CDR1 and CDR2: SQVTM and ANQGSEA. Losses at the gene ends were 6 bases for V and 5 bases for J; bases not matched to a gene: 13. This CDR3 comprises 15 residues. The DNA of the CDR3 is TGCAGCGTGGGGATTTGGACAGGACCTCACAATGAGCAGTTCTTC. It encodes CSVGIWTGPHNEQFF.

This clone was counted a few times. The V gene is TRBV18, the J gene TRBJ2-3, with 8 bases that match TRBD2. Trimming took 3 bases from V and 2 from J; bases not matched to a gene: 10. The germline V gene encodes CDR1 KGHSH and CDR2 LQKENI. The CDR3 length is 17 residues. The DNA of the CDR3 is TGTGCCAGCTCACCGTTCGGGGGAGCGGGGGCCACAGATACGCAGTATTTT. Translated: CASSPFGGAGATDTQYF.

The chain combines TRBV7-3 with TRBJ2-1; 8 bases are a match to TRBD1. The CDR3 length is 15 residues. Trimming took 5 bases from V and 7 from J; bases not matched to a gene: 10. Germline V CDR1 and CDR2: SGHTA, FQGTGA. CDR3 amino acids: CASSPDRVIGNEQFF. CDR3 nucleotides: TGTGCCAGCAGCCCGGACAGGGTAATAGGGAATGAGCAGTTCTTC.

The rearrangement joins TRBV7-2 to TRBJ2-7; 8 positions match TRBD2. V lost 5 bases and J lost 2; bases outside the gene matches: 8. The germline gives CDR1 SGHTA, CDR2 FQGNSA. This CDR3 is 15 amino acids long. The CDR3 is CASSPPSGGPYEQYF. The CDR3 region has the DNA TGTGCCAGCAGCCCCCCCAGCGGGGGCCCCTACGAGCAGTACTTC. The variable domain in full, with the rest retrieved from reference TRBV7-2 and TRBJ2-7, is GAGVSQSPSNKVTEKGKDVELRCDPISGHTALYWYRQSLGQGLEFLIYFQGNSAPDKSGLPSDRFSAERTGGSVSTLTIQRTQQEDSAVYLCASSPPSGGPYEQYFGPGTRLTVT.